A single T cell receptor beta chain is shown here with its context. Antigen unknown. Between the trimmed V and J ends, which lost 0 bases and 4 bases, there was a span of 9 bases. Germline CDR1 is SQVTM and CDR2 is ANQGSEA. The CDR3 runs 13 residues. The data are from a study of Ad26.COV2.S vaccination and SARS-CoV-2 variants. Study as a whole: Each vaccinee took Ad26.COV2.S intramuscularly, once or twice 56 days apart.

Study-level findings and limits: It was found that vaccine and placebo recipients had similar non-spike TCR breadth.

Profiling relied on immunoSEQ multiplex PCR, and the TCRdb table lists in-frame clones only, not all of them. The sample yields about 350,000 clones, about 87% seen once. Treatment given: 15 to 20 received Ad26.COV2.S at low or high dose, single or two shots; 5 received placebo; per-sample allocation not given. Samples came from day 63 after the first vaccine or placebo injection. V usage is TRBV29-1 and J usage is TRBJ2-5; the D gene could be TRBD1 or TRBD2 (5 bases each). The clonotype comes from a person between 18 and 60 years old who received the Ad26.COV2.S COVID-19 vaccine or a placebo. Sample: peripheral blood, taken in a trial of Ad26.COV2.S vaccine versus placebo. The CDR3 protein is CSVEDSGGETQYF. In DNA, the CDR3 is TGCAGCGTTGAAGATTCTGGGGGAGAGACCCAGTACTTC.